This is a list of T cell receptor beta chains from one sample in a study of OX40 agonist ivuxolimab in advanced cancers. Generated by immunoSEQ multiplex PCR, the TCRdb table keeps only in-frame clones and is missing some. This table has about 66,000 clones, around 87% appearing once. Specimen: CD4+ or CD8+ T cells sorted from blood, collected in a trial of the OX40 agonist ivuxolimab. These receptors all come from an adult with an advanced solid tumor such as melanoma, head and neck, liver or kidney cancer. CDR3s include the opening cysteine and the closing phenylalanine or tryptophan. Fields, in order: J gene, V gene, D gene, clone size, CDR3 DNA, CDR3 protein. A D gene is named only where the DNA matches it firmly. Clone size is stated in some rows and not others, as once, few, many or a class when expanded.

TRBJ1-2,TRBV5-8,NA,NA,TGTGCCAGCAGCTCACACTACGTCCTTGGGGGGGCTAACTATGGCTACACCTTC,CASSSHYVLGGANYGYTF
TRBJ2-3,TRBV6-1,NA,NA,TGTGCCAGCATGGCAACAGGACAGAAGTTCGGTACGCAGTATTTT,CASMATGQKFGTQYF
TRBJ2-5,TRBV5-1,TRBD1,NA,TGCGCCAGCAGCCCTGGACAGGGACCAGAGCAGACCCAGTACTTC,CASSPGQGPEQTQYF
TRBJ1-2,TRBV27,TRBD1,NA,TGTGCCAGCAGTCCTTGGACAGGGGCTGGCTATGGCTACACCTTC,CASSPWTGAGYGYTF
TRBJ1-2,TRBV7-2,TRBD1,once,TGTGCCAGCAGCTCTATAGGGGGCGGTAATGGCTACACCTTC,CASSSIGGGNGYTF
TRBJ2-6,TRBV25-1,NA,NA,TGTGCCAGCAGTGGGGGTGGCTCTGGGGCCAACGTCCTGACTTTC,CASSGGGSGANVLTF
TRBJ1-1,TRBV28,NA,NA,TGTGCCAGCAACCCGACAGGCACTGAAGCTTTCTTT,CASNPTGTEAFF
TRBJ1-2,TRBV7-2,NA,NA,TGTGCCAGCAGCTCAGACAGCTACGGGGGCTACACCTTC,CASSSDSYGGYTF
TRBJ1-2,TRBV6-6,TRBD1,NA,TGTGCCAGCAGTACCCCGGGACAGGGAGACTACACCTTC,CASSTPGQGDYTF
TRBJ2-4,TRBV2,NA,NA,TGTGCCAGCACGGGTCTGGCCAAAAACATTCAGTACTTC,CASTGLAKNIQYF
TRBJ1-4,TRBV4-3,TRBD1,NA,TGCGCCAGCAGCCGCGCCCAGGGGGCGGCTAATGAAAAACTGTTTTTT,CASSRAQGAANEKLFF
TRBJ1-1,TRBV5-1,NA,NA,TGCGCCAGCAGCTCTATACGGGGCCAGAACACTGAAGCTTTCTTT,CASSSIRGQNTEAFF
TRBJ2-2,TRBV5-1,NA,NA,TGCGCCAGCAGCTTGGCGAACACCGGGGAGCTGTTTTTT,CASSLANTGELFF
TRBJ1-2,TRBV19,NA,NA,TGTGCCAGTAGTATAATGGGGGCTGGCTACACCTTC,CASSIMGAGYTF
TRBJ2-1,TRBV4-3,NA,NA,TGCGCCAGCAGCCAAGTCGGACCAGTCGACAATGAGCAGTTCTTC,CASSQVGPVDNEQFF
TRBJ1-5,TRBV6-1,NA,NA,TGTGCCAGCAGGACACAACAGGAACAGCCCCAGCATTTT,CASRTQQEQPQHF
TRBJ2-6,TRBV27,NA,NA,TGTGCCAGCTCTCGTCTGGAGGGGAGTGTAGCTGGGGCCAACGTCCTGACTTTC,CASSRLEGSVAGANVLTF
TRBJ2-1,TRBV5-1,TRBD2,NA,TGCGCCAGCAGCGTGTCTAGCGGGGGGCGCCCCTACAATGAGCAGTTCTTC,CASSVSSGGRPYNEQFF
TRBJ1-6,TRBV13,TRBD1,NA,TGTGCCAGCAGCTTAGGGACAGGGCAAGGTTCACCCCTCCACTTT,CASSLGTGQGSPLHF
TRBJ2-7,TRBV11-1,NA,NA,TGTGCCAGCAGCTTACTTCGATCCGGTCTCTCCTACGAGCAGTACTTC,CASSLLRSGLSYEQYF
TRBJ1-2,TRBV27,TRBD1,NA,TGTGCCAGCAGGGGGACAGGGTCAGGAGGCTACACCTTC,CASRGTGSGGYTF
TRBJ2-3,TRBV25-1,NA,once,TGTGCCAGCAGTCCTCCTGGGTATTCCACAGATACGCAGTATTTT,CASSPPGYSTDTQYF
TRBJ1-1,TRBV6-1,NA,NA,TGTGCCATAACCCAACCCCCGATGAACACTGAAGCTTTCTTT,CAITQPPMNTEAFF
TRBJ2-1,TRBV4-3,NA,NA,TGCGCCAGCAGCCAAGAGTACGGGCGCAATGAGCAGTTCTTC,CASSQEYGRNEQFF
TRBJ2-7,TRBV25-1,TRBD2,NA,TGTGCCAGCAGTGGGAGCGGGAATCCATCCTACGAGCAGTACTTC,CASSGSGNPSYEQYF
TRBJ2-5,TRBV28,NA,NA,TGTGCCAGCACTCTCCTTGGGACCGAAGAGACCCAGTACTTC,CASTLLGTEETQYF